Following are 21 T cell receptor beta chains from one sample sequenced in a study of blood T cell repertoires in COVID-19. TCRdb keeps only in-frame clones here, not all; method: immunoSEQ multiplex PCR. This sample yields about 330,000 clones, of which 92% are seen a single time; about a fifth belongs to the top ten. The sample consisted of PBMCs or T cells enriched from blood (not recorded which). The source is a woman in her thirties who had recovered from COVID-19.

The J gene is TRBJ1-2, the V gene TRBV6-5, with 9 nucleotides matching TRBD1. CDR1 and CDR2 (germline): MNHEY, SVGAGI. The V and J ends lost 10 bases and 5 bases, in that order; junction bases with no gene match: 8. This CDR3 contains 13 residues. The CDR3 bases are TGTGCCACCACACAGGGGGCGTTGTATGGCTACACCTTC. As protein: CATTQGALYGYTF.

The J gene is TRBJ1-2, the V gene TRBV28; 8 positions agree with TRBD1. The CDR3 contains 16 residues. Germline lookup yields CDR1 MDHEN and CDR2 SYDVKM. J gave up 3 bases and V 6 bases, and 12 bases lay outside the gene matches. CDR3: CASSPGGAFRDYGYTF. CDR3 bases: TGTGCCAGCAGCCCAGGGGGCGCATTCCGCGACTATGGCTACACCTTC.

This clone appeared once. The chain joins TRBV2 to TRBJ2-5, with 7 bases aligning to TRBD2. Germline trimming cut 5 bases from V and 3 bases from J; bases unmatched to any gene: 6. CDR3 length: 14 residues. Germline lookup yields CDR1 SNHLY and CDR2 FYNNEI. As DNA, the CDR3 is TGTGCCAGCAGTTGGGGGGGACGGGAAGAGACCCAGTACTTC. It specifies CASSWGGREETQYF.

The chain is built from TRBV11-2 and TRBJ2-3, with 12 positions matching TRBD2. The J segment lost 3 bases and the V segment lost 4 bases, leaving 2 bases of the junction unmatched. The CDR3 length is 15 residues. Germline CDR1 is SGHAT and CDR2 is FQNNGV. The CDR3 loop reads CASSYGLAGTDTQYF. CDR3 sequence (DNA): TGTGCCAGCAGCTACGGACTAGCGGGGACAGATACGCAGTATTTT.

The rearrangement links TRBV6-5 to TRBJ2-1, with TRBD2 matching over 9 bases. The CDR3 length is 14 residues. V lost 2 bases, J lost 13 bases, and 9 bases stayed unmatched. Per germline, CDR1 MNHEY and CDR2 SVGAGI. This CDR3 is CASSYGLSGRNQFF. The CDR3, as DNA: TGTGCCAGCAGTTACGGGCTTAGCGGGAGAAACCAGTTCTTC.

This chain joins TRBV18 and TRBJ2-7; D remains unclear. The CDR3 is 14 amino acids. Per germline, CDR1 KGHSH and CDR2 LQKENI. Trimming took off 1 base at V and 1 base at J, with 8 bases between the two ends. Here the CDR3 DNA reads TGTGCCAGCTCACCACGGTTAGTATCCTACGAGCAGTACTTC. Amino acids: CASSPRLVSYEQYF.

The rearrangement uses TRBV28 and TRBJ1-2, with 10 nucleotides matching TRBD1. The CDR3 consists of 15 residues. V dropped 3 bases and J dropped 4; count of bases not matched to a gene: 5. Looked up from germline, CDR1 is MDHEN and CDR2 is SYDVKM. The CDR3 sequence is CASSFPGQGLYGYTF. The DNA of the CDR3 is TGTGCCAGCAGTTTTCCGGGACAGGGGCTCTATGGCTACACCTTC.

V gene TRBV5-1 combines with J gene TRBJ1-1; a weak D match, TRBD1 (5 bases). Germline CDR1 reads SGHRS; CDR2 reads YFSETQ. CDR3 length: 13 amino acids. V shed 4 bases and J shed 0 bases, with 7 bases lying between them. The CDR3, as DNA: TGCGCCAGCAGCACGACAGTGAACACTGAAGCTTTCTTT. Residues: CASSTTVNTEAFF.

Here the CDR3 reads CASREAGRLTDTQYF. The CDR3 region has the DNA TGTGCCAGCAGGGAAGCGGGACGCCTCACAGATACGCAGTATTTT. The chain couples TRBV28 to TRBJ2-3, with TRBD2 matching over 7 bases. This CDR3 has 15 residues. V was pared by 6 bases and J by 2 bases, with 8 bases of the junction left unmatched. Germline CDR1 reads MDHEN; CDR2 reads SYDVKM.

The chain employs TRBV15 and TRBJ1-5, with a tentative D call TRBD1 (5 bases). This CDR3 region has 15 residues. Germline V gene sequence: CDR1 LNHNV, CDR2 YYDKDF (reference sequence). Trimming stripped 1 base from V and 6 bases from J, with 13 bases between. The CDR3 spells CATSRADSGGQPQHF. DNA for the CDR3: TGTGCCACCAGCAGAGCTGACAGCGGGGGTCAGCCCCAGCATTTT.

V gene TRBV4-3 combines with J gene TRBJ2-4; 9 bases align to TRBD1. J was trimmed by 3 bases and V by 4 bases; bases with no gene match: 7. The CDR3 consists of 16 residues. Germline loops: CDR1 LGHNA, CDR2 YSLEER. The CDR3 region is CASSLRDRAGKNIQYF. CDR3 DNA sequence: TGCGCCAGCAGCCTAAGGGACAGGGCGGGCAAAAACATTCAGTACTTC.

The gene calls are TRBV3-1 (or the pseudogene TRBV3-2) and TRBJ2-3, with 7 bases lining up with TRBD1. Germline V gene lookup returns CDR1 LGHDT and CDR2 YNNKEL (reference sequence). J lost 11 bases, V lost 4 bases, and 9 bases had no gene match. The CDR3 loop spans 13 amino acids. The CDR3 sequence: CASSRDRVSGQYF. Written as DNA, the CDR3 is TGTGCCAGCAGCCGTGACAGGGTATCTGGGCAGTATTTT.

The rearrangement joins TRBV5-8 to TRBJ1-3, with 7 bases fitting TRBD1. Germline values: CDR1 SGHTS, CDR2 YDEGEE. V was pared by 0 bases and J by 4 bases, with 4 bases of the junction left unmatched. The CDR3 totals 15 residues. The DNA for the CDR3 is TGTGCCAGCAGCTTGGATCCAGGGGGAGGAAACACCATATATTTT. Protein: CASSLDPGGGNTIYF.

This sequence joins TRBV14 and TRBJ1-5, with 9 bases that match TRBD1. The germline CDR1 and CDR2 sequences are SGHDN and FVKESK. Trimming cost V 4 bases and J 3 bases; bases outside gene matches: 19. This CDR3 spans 20 amino acids. The chain's CDR3 is CASSPLWKGAQGATNQPQHF. The CDR3 DNA follows: TGTGCCAGCAGCCCACTTTGGAAAGGGGCACAGGGGGCGACCAATCAGCCCCAGCATTTT. Combining the CDR3 with reference TRBV14 and TRBJ1-5 gives the whole variable domain EAGVTQFPSHSVIEKGQTVTLRCDPISGHDNLYWYRRVMGKEIKFLLHFVKESKQDESGMPNNRFLAERTGGTYSTLKVQPAELEDSGVYFCASSPLWKGAQGATNQPQHFGDGTRLSIL.

This sequence joins TRBV3-1 (or the pseudogene TRBV3-2) and TRBJ2-7, with D perhaps TRBD2 (5 bases). Trimming stripped 2 bases from V and 9 bases from J, with 17 bases between. Germline CDR1 is LGHDT and CDR2 is YNNKEL (reference sequence). The CDR3 covers 14 residues. The DNA for the CDR3 is TGTGCCAGCAGCCAAATCAATGGCGGGCTCGGGCAGTACTTC. This codes for CASSQINGGLGQYF.

V is TRBV5-1 and J is TRBJ2-2, with 7 nucleotides matching TRBD1. The J segment lost 5 bases and the V segment lost 5 bases, leaving 3 bases of the junction unmatched. Germline V gene data show CDR1 as SGHRS and CDR2 as YFSETQ. The length of the CDR3 is 13 residues. CDR3 residues: CASSPQGTGELFF. CDR3 in DNA: TGCGCCAGCAGTCCACAGGGGACCGGGGAGCTGTTTTTT.

The chain combines TRBV7-8 with TRBJ1-5, with D uncertain. Germline CDR1 SGHVS, CDR2 FQNEAQ. The CDR3 is made up of 13 amino acids. V lost 2 bases and J lost 4, with 6 bases in between. CDR3 DNA: TGTGCCAGCAGCTTAACGGGGAATCAGCCCCAGCATTTT. Residues: CASSLTGNQPQHF.

CDR3 nucleotides: TGCGCCAGCAGCCAAGTGCGGGGGCAGGGAGAGACCCAGTACTTC. Its translation is CASSQVRGQGETQYF. The genes are TRBV4-3 and TRBJ2-5; possible D gene TRBD2, 7 bases. V was pared by 1 base and J by 4 bases, with 13 bases between. The CDR3 extends over 15 amino acids. CDR1 is LGHNA, CDR2 YSLEER, per germline.

The J gene is TRBJ1-1, the V gene TRBV7-9; D might be TRBD1 (6 bases). CDR1 is SEHNR, CDR2 FQNEAQ, per germline (reference sequence). This CDR3 spans 16 amino acids. Trimming removed 6 bases at V and 1 base at J, with 18 bases between. The CDR3 sequence is CASRAPLGQQNTEAFF. The CDR3 coding sequence is TGTGCCAGCAGAGCTCCCCTTGGACAGCAGAACACTGAAGCTTTCTTT.

The CDR3 region has the DNA TGTGCCAGCAGTTTGAAGCCCTACGAGCAGTACTTC. Its protein product is CASSLKPYEQYF. This chain joins TRBV28 and TRBJ2-7; D is undetermined. The germline CDR1 and CDR2 sequences are MDHEN and SYDVKM. The V end lost 3 bases, the J end lost 2 bases, and 5 bases lay between the germline ends. This CDR3 is built from 12 residues.

The chain joins TRBV19 to TRBJ1-6, with 7 bases identical to TRBD1. After removal of 4 bases from V and 2 bases from J, the junction contained 2 bases not matched to a gene. The germline V gene has CDR1 LNHDA and CDR2 SQIVND (reference sequence). This CDR3 is built from 15 residues. In DNA, the CDR3 is TGTGCCAGTAGTAGAGGGGGCACCTATAATTCACCCCTCCACTTT. Translation gives CASSRGGTYNSPLHF. The whole variable domain, remainder taken from reference TRBV19 and TRBJ1-6, is DGGITQSPKYLFRKEGQNVTLSCEQNLNHDAMYWYRQDPGQGLRLIYYSQIVNDFQKGDIAEGYSVSREKKESFPLTVTSAQKNPTAFYLCASSRGGTYNSPLHFGNGTRLTVT.